In its sample, the clone carrying this TCR beta chain was seen a few times. The cDNA had a unique molecular identifier and a template-switch universal primer site. In TCRdb, the 5' RACE reads were re-called with MiXCR into one record per CDR3 protein. Here the sample spans approximately 890,000 distinct CDR3 sequences, 10% to 15% being singletons. This sample was taken from a study of identical twins. The CDR3 runs to 12 residues. Trimming took 5 bases from V and 5 from J, leaving 11 bases between them. Germline CDR1 reads DFQATT; CDR2 reads SNEGSKA (reference sequence). This sample was also put to use in a study of yellow fever vaccine responses in identical twins.

The sample comprised PBMCs. The TCR was taken from a woman under 30 in good health. The V and J genes are TRBV20-1 and TRBJ2-3; D could derive from TRBD1 or TRBD2 (5 bases each). In DNA, the CDR3 is TGCAGTGCTGAGGGGCCAGGAGATACGCAGTATTTT. It is translated as CSAEGPGDTQYF.